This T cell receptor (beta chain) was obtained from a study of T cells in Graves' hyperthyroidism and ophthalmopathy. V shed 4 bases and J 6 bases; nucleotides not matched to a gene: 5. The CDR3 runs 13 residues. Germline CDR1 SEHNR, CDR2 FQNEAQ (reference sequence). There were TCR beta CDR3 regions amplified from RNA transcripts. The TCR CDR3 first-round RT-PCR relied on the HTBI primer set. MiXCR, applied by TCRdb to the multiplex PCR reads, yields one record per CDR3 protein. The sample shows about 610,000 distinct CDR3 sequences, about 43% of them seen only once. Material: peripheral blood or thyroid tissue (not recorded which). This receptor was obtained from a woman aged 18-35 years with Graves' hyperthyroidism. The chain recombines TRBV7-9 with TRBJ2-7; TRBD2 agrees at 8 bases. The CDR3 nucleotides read TGTGCCAGCAGCTCAGCGGGAGCGGTCGAGCAGTACTTC. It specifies CASSSAGAVEQYF.